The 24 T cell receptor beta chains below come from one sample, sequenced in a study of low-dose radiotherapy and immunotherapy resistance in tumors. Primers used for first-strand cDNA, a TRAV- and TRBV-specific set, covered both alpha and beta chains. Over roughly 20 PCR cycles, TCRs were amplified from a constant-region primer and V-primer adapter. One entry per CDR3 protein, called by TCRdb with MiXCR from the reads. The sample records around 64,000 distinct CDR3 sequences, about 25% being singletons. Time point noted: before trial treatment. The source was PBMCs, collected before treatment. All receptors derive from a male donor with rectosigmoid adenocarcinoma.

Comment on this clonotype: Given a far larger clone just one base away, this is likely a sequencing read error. The CDR3 DNA follows: TGTGCCAGCAGCTTGCCGGGGTCCGGCAGGCAGAAGCTGCAGTACTTC. It encodes CASSLPGSGRQKLQYF. This chain connects TRBV5-6 to TRBJ2-5; D perhaps matches TRBD2 (5 bases). The CDR3 runs 16 residues. CDR1 SGHDT and CDR2 YYEEEE come from the germline V gene. V was shortened by 1 base and J by 11 bases, with 24 bases between the two germline ends. Variable domain in full (rest from reference TRBV5-6 and TRBJ2-5): DAGVTQSPTHLIKTRGQQVTLRCSPKSGHDTVSWYQQALGQGPQFIFQYYEEEERQRGNFPDRFSGHQFPNYSSELNVNALLLGDSALYLCASSLPGSGRQKLQYFGPGTRLLVL.

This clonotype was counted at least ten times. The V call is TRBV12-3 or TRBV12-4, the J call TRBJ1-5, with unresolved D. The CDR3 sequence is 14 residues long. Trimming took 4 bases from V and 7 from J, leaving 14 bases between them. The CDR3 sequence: CASSSLELGQPQHF. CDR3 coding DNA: TGTGCCAGCAGTTCCCTAGAGCTGGGGCAGCCCCAGCATTTT.

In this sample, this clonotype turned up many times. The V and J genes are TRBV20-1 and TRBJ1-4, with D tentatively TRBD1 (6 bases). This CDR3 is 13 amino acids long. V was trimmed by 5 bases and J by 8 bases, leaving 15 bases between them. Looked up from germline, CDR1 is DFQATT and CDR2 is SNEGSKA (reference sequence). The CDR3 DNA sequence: TGCAGTGCTTATCGACAGGCCAGGGAAAAACTGTTTTTT. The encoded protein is CSAYRQAREKLFF.

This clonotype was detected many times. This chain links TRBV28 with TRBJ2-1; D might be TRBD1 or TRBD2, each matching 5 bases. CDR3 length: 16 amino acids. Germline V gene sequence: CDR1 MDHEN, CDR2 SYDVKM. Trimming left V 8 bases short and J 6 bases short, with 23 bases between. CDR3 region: CASVKPGTPKGNEQFF. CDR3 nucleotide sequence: TGTGCCAGCGTCAAACCCGGGACCCCCAAGGGCAATGAGCAGTTCTTC.

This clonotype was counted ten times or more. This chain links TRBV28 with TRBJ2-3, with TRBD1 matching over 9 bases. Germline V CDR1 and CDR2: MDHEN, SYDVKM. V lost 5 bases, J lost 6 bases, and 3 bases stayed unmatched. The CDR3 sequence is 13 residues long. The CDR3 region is CASSLQGADTQYF. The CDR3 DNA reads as TGTGCCAGCAGTCTACAGGGGGCTGATACGCAGTATTTT.

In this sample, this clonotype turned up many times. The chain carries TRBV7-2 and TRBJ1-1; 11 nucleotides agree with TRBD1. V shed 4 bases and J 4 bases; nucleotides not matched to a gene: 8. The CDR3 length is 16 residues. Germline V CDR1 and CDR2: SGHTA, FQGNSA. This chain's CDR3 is CASSSWTGGARTEAFF. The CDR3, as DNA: TGTGCCAGCAGCTCGTGGACAGGGGGCGCCCGCACTGAAGCTTTCTTT.

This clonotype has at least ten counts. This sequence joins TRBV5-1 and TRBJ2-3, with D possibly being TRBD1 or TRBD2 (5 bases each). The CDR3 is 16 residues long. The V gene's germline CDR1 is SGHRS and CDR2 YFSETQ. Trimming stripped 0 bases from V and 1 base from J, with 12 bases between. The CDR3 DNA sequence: TGCGCCAGCAGCTTGGGCGATGGGGGAGGCACAGATACGCAGTATTTT. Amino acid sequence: CASSLGDGGGTDTQYF.

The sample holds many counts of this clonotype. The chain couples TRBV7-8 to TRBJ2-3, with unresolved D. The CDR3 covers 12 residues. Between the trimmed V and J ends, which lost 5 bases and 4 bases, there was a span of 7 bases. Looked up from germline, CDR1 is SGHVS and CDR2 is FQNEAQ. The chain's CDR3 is CASSRVPDTQYF. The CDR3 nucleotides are TGTGCCAGCAGCCGTGTGCCAGATACGCAGTATTTT.

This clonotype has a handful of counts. CDR3 sequence reads: CATSSLSGELFF. Written as DNA, the CDR3 is TGTGCCACCAGCAGCCTTTCCGGGGAGCTGTTTTTT. The V and J genes are TRBV15 and TRBJ2-2; no definite D call. This CDR3 is built from 12 residues. Germline CDR1 and CDR2: LNHNV and YYDKDF (reference sequence). The V end lost 3 bases, the J end lost 6 bases, and 5 bases lay between the germline ends.

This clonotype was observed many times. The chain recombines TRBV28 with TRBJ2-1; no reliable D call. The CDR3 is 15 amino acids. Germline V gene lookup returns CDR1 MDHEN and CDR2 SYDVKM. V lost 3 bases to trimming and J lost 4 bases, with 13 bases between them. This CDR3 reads CASSFGRQLYNEQFF. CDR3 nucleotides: TGTGCCAGCAGTTTCGGGCGTCAGCTTTACAATGAGCAGTTCTTC.

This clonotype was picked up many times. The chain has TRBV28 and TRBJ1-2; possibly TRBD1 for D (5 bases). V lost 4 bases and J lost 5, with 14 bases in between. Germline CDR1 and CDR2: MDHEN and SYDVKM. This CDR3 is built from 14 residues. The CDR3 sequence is CASSSGQGTYGYTF. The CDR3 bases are TGTGCCAGCAGTTCTGGGCAGGGAACGTATGGCTACACCTTC.

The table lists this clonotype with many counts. The CDR3 region is CASSYGGLAGSYEQYF. The CDR3 DNA follows: TGTGCCAGCAGTTACGGAGGACTAGCGGGCTCCTACGAGCAGTACTTC. The V and J genes are TRBV6-8 and TRBJ2-7; TRBD2 matches at 11 bases. CDR1 and CDR2 from the germline V gene are MNHGY and SAAAGT. This CDR3 comprises 16 residues. Trimming removed 2 bases from V and 0 bases from J; junction bases left unmatched: 3.

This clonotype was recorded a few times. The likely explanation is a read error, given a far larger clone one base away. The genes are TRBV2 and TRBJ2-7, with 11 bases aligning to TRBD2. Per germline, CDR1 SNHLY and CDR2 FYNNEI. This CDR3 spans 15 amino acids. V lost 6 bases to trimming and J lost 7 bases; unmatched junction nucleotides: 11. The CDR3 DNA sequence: TGTGCCAGCAGCGAACTAGCGGGAGCCTACAATGAGCAGTACTTC. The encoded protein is CASSELAGAYNEQYF.

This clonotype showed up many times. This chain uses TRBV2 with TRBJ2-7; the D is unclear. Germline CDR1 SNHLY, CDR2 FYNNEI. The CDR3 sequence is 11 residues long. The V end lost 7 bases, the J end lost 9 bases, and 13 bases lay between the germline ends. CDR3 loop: CASTPAWGQYF. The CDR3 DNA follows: TGTGCCAGCACCCCGGCCTGGGGGCAGTACTTC.

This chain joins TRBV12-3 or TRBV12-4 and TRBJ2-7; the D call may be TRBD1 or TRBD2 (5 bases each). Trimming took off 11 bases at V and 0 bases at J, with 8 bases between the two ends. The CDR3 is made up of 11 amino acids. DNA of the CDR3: TGTGCCGCAGGGAGCTCCTACGAGCAGTACTTC. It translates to CAAGSSYEQYF.

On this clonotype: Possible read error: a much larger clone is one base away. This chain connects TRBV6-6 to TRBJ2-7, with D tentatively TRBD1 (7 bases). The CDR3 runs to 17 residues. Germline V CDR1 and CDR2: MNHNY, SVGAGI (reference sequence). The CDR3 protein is CASSYLGQGGSSCEQYF. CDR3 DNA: TGTGCCAGCAGTTACCTCGGGCAGGGGGGCAGCTCCTGCGAGCAGTACTTC.

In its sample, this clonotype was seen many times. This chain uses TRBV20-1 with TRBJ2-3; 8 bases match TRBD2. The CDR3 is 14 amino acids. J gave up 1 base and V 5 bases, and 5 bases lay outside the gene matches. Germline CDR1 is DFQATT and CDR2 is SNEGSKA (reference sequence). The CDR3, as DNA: TGCAGTGCTCAATTAGCGGGGCGCACAGATACGCAGTATTTT. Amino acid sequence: CSAQLAGRTDTQYF.

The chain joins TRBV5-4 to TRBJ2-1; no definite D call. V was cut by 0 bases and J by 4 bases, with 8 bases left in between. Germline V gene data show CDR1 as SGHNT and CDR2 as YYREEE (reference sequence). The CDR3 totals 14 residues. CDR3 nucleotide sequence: TGTGCCAGCAGCTTGGGTGAAGCTTACAATGAGCAGTTCTTC. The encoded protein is CASSLGEAYNEQFF.

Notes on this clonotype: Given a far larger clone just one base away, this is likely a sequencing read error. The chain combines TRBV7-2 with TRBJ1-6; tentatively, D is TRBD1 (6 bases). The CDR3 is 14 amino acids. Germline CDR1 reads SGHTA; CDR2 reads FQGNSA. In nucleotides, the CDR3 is TGTCCCAGCAGCCGTGGACAGTATAATTCACCCCTCCACTTT. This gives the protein CPSSRGQYNSPLHF.

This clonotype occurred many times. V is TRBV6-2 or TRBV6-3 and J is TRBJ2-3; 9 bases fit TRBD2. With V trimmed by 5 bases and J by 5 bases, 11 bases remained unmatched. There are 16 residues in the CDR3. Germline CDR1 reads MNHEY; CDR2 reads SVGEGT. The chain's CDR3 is CASSEVAGGGLDTQYF. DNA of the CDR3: TGTGCCAGCAGTGAAGTGGCGGGAGGGGGATTAGATACGCAGTATTTT.

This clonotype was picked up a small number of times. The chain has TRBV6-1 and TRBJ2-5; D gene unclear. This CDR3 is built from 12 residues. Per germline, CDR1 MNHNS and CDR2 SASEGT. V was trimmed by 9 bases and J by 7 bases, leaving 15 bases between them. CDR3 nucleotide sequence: TGTGCCAGTTCCGGCCCGGTGGGGACCCAGTACTTC. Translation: CASSGPVGTQYF.

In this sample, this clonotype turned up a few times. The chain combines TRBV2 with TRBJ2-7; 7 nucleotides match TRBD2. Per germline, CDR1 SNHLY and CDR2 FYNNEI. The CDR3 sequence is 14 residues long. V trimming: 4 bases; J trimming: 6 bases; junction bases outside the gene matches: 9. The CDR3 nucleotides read TGTGCCAGCAGTGGTTCCAGCGGGATAGCCGAGCAGTACTTC. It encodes CASSGSSGIAEQYF.

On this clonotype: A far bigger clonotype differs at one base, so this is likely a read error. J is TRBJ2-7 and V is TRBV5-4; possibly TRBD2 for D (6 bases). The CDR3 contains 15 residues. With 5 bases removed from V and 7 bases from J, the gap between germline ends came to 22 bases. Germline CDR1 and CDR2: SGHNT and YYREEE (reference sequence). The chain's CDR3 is CASSSPGTAYNEQYF. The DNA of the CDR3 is TGTGCCAGCAGTTCGCCCGGGACTGCCTACAATGAGCAGTACTTC.

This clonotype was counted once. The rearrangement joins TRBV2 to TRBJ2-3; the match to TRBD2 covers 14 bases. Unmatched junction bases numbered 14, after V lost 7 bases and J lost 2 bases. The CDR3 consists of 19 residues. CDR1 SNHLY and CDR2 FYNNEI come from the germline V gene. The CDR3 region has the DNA TGTGCCAGCACCGGACTAGCGGGGGGCCCCCGAATACCCACAGATACGCAGTATTTT. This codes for CASTGLAGGPRIPTDTQYF.